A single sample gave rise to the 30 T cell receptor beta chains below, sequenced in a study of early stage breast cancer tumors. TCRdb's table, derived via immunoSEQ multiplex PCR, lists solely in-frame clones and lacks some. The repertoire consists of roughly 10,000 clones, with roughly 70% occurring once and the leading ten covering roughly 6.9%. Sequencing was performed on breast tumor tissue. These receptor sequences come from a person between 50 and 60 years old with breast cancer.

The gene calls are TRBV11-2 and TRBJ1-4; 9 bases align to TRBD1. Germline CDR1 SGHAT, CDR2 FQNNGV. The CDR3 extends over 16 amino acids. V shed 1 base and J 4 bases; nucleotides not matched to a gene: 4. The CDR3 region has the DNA TGTGCCAGCAGCTTAGTAGGGGACAGGGTTAATGAAAAACTGTTTTTT. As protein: CASSLVGDRVNEKLFF.

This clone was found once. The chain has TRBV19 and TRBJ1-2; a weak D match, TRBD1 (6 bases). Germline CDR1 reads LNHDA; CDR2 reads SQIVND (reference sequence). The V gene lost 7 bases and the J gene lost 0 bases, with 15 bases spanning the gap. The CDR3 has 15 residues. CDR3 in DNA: TGTGCCAGTATCAACAGGGCCGAAGCTAACTATGGCTACACCTTC. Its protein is CASINRAEANYGYTF.

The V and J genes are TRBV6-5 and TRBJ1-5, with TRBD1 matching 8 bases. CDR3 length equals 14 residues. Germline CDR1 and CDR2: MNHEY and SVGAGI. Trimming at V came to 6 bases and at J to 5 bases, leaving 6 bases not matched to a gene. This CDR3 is CASSETGGDQPQHF. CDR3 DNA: TGTGCCAGCAGCGAAACAGGGGGGGATCAGCCCCAGCATTTT.

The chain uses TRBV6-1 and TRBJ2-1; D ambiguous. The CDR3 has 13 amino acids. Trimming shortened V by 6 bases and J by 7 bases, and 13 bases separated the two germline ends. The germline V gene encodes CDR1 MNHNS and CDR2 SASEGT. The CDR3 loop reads CASSYYPLNEQFF. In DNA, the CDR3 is TGTGCCAGCAGCTACTACCCCCTGAATGAGCAGTTCTTC.

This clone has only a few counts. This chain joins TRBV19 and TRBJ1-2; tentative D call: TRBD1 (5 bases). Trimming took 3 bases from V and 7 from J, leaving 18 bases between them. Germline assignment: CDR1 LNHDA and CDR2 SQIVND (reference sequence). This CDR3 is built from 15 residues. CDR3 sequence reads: CASSIGEGLRSGYTF. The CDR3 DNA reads TGTGCCAGTAGTATCGGGGAGGGACTCCGATCTGGCTACACCTTC. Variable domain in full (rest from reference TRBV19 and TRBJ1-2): DGGITQSPKYLFRKEGQNVTLSCEQNLNHDAMYWYRQDPGQGLRLIYYSQIVNDFQKGDIAEGYSVSREKKESFPLTVTSAQKNPTAFYLCASSIGEGLRSGYTFGSGTRLTVV.

CDR3 protein: CASSVGQAGEKLFF. The CDR3 bases are TGTGCCAGCAGCGTGGGACAGGCGGGTGAAAAACTGTTTTTT. The rearrangement uses TRBV7-9 and TRBJ1-4; 8 nucleotides match TRBD1. CDR1 SEHNR and CDR2 FQNEAQ come from the germline V gene (reference sequence). The CDR3 length is 14 residues. The ends lost 5 bases at V and 7 bases at J; junction bases unmatched: 6.

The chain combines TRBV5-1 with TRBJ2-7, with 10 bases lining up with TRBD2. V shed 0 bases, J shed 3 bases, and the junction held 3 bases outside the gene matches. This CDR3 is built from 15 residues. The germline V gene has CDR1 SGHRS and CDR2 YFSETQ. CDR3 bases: TGCGCCAGCAGCTTGGAAGCTAGCGGGGGCTACGAGCAGTACTTC. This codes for CASSLEASGGYEQYF.

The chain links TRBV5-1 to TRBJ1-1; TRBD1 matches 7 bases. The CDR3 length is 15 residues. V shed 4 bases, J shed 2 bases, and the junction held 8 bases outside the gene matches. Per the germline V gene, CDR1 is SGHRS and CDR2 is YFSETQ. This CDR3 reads CASSGTVWANTEAFF. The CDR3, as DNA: TGCGCCAGCAGCGGGACAGTTTGGGCTAACACTGAAGCTTTCTTT.

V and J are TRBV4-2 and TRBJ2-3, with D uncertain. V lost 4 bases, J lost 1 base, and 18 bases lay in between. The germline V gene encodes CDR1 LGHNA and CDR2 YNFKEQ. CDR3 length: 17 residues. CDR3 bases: TGTGCCAGCAGCCCCAATACATTGATCCCCCGCACAGATACGCAGTATTTT. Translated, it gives CASSPNTLIPRTDTQYF.

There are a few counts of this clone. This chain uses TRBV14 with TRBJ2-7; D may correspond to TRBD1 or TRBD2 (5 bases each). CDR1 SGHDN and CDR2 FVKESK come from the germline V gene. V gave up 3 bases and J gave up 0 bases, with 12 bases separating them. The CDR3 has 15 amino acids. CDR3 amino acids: CASSHRTGGSYEQYF. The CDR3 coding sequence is TGTGCCAGCAGCCATCGTACAGGAGGCTCCTACGAGCAGTACTTC.

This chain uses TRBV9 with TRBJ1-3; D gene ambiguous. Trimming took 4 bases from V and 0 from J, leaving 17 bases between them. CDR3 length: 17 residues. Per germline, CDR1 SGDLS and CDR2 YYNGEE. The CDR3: CASSLLGGGSSGNTIYF. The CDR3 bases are TGTGCCAGCAGCCTCCTCGGCGGAGGGAGCTCTGGAAACACCATATATTTT. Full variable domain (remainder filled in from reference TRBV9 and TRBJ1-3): DSGVTQTPKHLITATGQRVTLRCSPRSGDLSVYWYQQSLDQGLQFLIQYYNGEERAKGNILERFSAQQFPDLHSELNLSSLELGDSALYFCASSLLGGGSSGNTIYFGEGSWLTVV.

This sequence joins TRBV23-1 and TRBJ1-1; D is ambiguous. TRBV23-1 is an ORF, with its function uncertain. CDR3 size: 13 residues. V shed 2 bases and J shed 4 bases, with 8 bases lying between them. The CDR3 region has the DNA TGCGCCAGCAGTCAAAGGCAATGCACTGAAGCTTTCTTT. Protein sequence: CASSQRQCTEAFF.

CDR3 amino acids: CASSLSPGGRGNTIYF. Here the CDR3 DNA reads TGTGCCAGCAGCTTGTCTCCGGGGGGGCGCGGAAACACCATATATTTT. The chain links TRBV5-5 to TRBJ1-3, with D perhaps matching TRBD1 (6 bases). V was trimmed by 1 base and J by 4 bases, leaving 15 bases between them. Germline V gene lookup returns CDR1 SGHKS and CDR2 YYEKEE (reference sequence). The CDR3 is 16 amino acids.

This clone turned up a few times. CDR3 nucleotides: TGCGCCAGCAGCCAAGAATCTGGGACGTGGGAAAAACTGTTTTTT. It translates to CASSQESGTWEKLFF. The chain has TRBV4-1 and TRBJ1-4; tentative D call: TRBD1 (5 bases). CDR3 size: 15 residues. Deletions cut 0 bases from V and 8 bases from J, with 13 bases between. The germline V gene has CDR1 MGHRA and CDR2 YSYEKL.

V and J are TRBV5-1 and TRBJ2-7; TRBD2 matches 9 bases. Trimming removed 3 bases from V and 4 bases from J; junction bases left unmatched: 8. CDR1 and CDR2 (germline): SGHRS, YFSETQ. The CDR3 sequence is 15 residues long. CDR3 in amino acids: CASSSGSGSGYEQYF. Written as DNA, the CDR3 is TGCGCCAGCAGCTCGGGTAGCGGGAGTGGTTACGAGCAGTACTTC.

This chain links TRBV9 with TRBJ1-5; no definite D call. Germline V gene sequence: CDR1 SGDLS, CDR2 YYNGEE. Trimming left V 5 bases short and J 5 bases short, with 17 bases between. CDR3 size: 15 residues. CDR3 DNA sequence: TGTGCCAGCAGTCGTTCGCACAGAGCGGATCAGCCCCAGCATTTT. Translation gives CASSRSHRADQPQHF.

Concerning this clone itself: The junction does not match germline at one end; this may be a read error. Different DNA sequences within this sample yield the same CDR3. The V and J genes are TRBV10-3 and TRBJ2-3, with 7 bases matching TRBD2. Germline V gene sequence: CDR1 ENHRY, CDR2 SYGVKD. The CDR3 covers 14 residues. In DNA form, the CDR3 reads TGCGCCATCAGCCAGGGCAGGGAGGGAGATACGCAGTATTTT. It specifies CAISQGREGDTQYF.

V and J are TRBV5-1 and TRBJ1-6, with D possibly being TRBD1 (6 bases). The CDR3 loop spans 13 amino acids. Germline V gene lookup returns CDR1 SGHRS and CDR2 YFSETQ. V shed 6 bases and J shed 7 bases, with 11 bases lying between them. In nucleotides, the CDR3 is TGCGCCAGCAAGGAGGGGGGAAATTCACCCCTCCACTTT. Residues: CASKEGGNSPLHF.

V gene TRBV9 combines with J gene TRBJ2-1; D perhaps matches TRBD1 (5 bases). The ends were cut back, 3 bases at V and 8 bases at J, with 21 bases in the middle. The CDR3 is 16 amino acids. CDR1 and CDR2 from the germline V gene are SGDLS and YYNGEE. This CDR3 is CASSGPGFPSFDEQFF. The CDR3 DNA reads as TGTGCCAGCAGCGGCCCAGGGTTCCCCTCGTTCGATGAGCAGTTCTTC.

Here the CDR3 DNA reads TGTGCCAGCAGCACCCGTCCCGGGACTAGCGGGGGATCCTACAATGAGCAGTTCTTC. As protein: CASSTRPGTSGGSYNEQFF. The rearrangement links TRBV9 to TRBJ2-1; 14 bases map to TRBD2. The CDR3 loop spans 19 amino acids. V trimming: 4 bases; J trimming: 1 base; junction bases outside the gene matches: 10. The V gene's germline CDR1 is SGDLS and CDR2 YYNGEE.

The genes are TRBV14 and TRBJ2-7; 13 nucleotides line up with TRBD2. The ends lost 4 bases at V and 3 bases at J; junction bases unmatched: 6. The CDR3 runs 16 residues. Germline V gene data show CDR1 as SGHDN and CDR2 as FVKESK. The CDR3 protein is CASSLGLAGAGYEQYF. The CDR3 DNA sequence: TGTGCCAGCAGCCTTGGACTAGCGGGAGCCGGCTACGAGCAGTACTTC.

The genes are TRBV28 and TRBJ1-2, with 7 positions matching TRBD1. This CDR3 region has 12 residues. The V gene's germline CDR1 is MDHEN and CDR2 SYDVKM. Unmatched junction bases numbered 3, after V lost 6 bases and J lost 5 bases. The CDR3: CASRTGAYGYTF. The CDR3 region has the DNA TGTGCCAGCAGAACAGGGGCGTATGGCTACACCTTC.

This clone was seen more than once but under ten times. The CDR3 sequence: CATSALGGDRGLLGNSPLHF. In nucleotides, the CDR3 is TGTGCCACCAGCGCCCTAGGGGGAGACAGGGGGCTTCTTGGTAATTCACCCCTCCACTTT. V gene TRBV15 combines with J gene TRBJ1-6; 10 bases line up with TRBD1. CDR3 length: 20 amino acids. V lost 5 bases and J lost 6; bases outside the gene matches: 19. Per the germline V gene, CDR1 is LNHNV and CDR2 is YYDKDF (reference sequence).

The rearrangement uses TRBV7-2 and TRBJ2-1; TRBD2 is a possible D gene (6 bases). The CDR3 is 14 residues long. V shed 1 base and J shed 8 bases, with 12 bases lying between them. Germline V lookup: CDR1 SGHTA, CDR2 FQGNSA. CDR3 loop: CASSLGSSAYEQFF. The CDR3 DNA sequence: TGTGCCAGCAGCTTAGGGTCTAGCGCCTATGAGCAGTTCTTC.

The CDR3 loop is CASSSGQGLNEKLFF. The CDR3, as DNA: TGTGCCAGCAGTTCGGGACAGGGACTAAATGAAAAACTGTTTTTT. J is TRBJ1-4 and V is TRBV28, with 9 bases fitting TRBD1. V shed 4 bases, J shed 5 bases, and the junction held 5 bases outside the gene matches. The germline V gene encodes CDR1 MDHEN and CDR2 SYDVKM. The CDR3 loop spans 15 amino acids.

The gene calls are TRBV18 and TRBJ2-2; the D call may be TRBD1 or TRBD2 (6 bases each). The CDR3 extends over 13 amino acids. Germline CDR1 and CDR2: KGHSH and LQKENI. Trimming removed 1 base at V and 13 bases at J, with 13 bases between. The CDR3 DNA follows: TGTGCCAGCTCACCACTTGGGGGGCCCGGGCTGTTTTTT. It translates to CASSPLGGPGLFF.

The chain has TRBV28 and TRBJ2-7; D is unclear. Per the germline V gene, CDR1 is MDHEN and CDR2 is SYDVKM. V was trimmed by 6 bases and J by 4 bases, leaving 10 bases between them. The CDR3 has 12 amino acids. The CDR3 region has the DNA TGTGCCAGCAGCAAGGACCGGTACGAGCAGTACTTC. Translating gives CASSKDRYEQYF. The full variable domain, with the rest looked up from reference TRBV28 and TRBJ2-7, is DVKVTQSSRYLVKRTGEKVFLECVQDMDHENMFWYRQDPGLGLRLIYFSYDVKMKEKGDIPEGYSVSREKKERFSLILESASTNQTSMYLCASSKDRYEQYFGPGTRLTVT.

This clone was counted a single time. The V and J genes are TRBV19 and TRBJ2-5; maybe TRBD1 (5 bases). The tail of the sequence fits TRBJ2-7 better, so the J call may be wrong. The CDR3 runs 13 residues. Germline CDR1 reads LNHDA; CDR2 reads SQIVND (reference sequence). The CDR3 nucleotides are TGTGCCAGTAGTGTCGCTAAGGGGTACGAGCAGTACTTC. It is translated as CASSVAKGYEQYF.

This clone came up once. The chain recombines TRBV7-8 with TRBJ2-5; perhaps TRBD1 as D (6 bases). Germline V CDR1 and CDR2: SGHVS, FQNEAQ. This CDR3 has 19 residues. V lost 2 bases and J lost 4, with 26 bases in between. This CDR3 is CASSLPTSKQGVVGETQYF. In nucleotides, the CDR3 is TGTGCCAGCAGCTTACCCACCAGCAAACAGGGTGTGGTGGGAGAGACCCAGTACTTC.

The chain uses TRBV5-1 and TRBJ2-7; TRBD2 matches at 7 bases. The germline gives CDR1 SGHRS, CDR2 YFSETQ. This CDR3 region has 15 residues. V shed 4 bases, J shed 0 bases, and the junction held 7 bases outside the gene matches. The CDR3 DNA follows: TGCGCCAGCAGCCACGGGACTACCAACTCCTACGAGCAGTACTTC. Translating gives CASSHGTTNSYEQYF.